This T cell receptor (beta chain) was identified during a study of blood T cell repertoires in COVID-19. The wider study: Acute-phase and convalescent COVID-19 samples originated in the United States, Italy and Spain. PBMCs, B-cell-depleted T cells, or T cells were the source of the cDNA or gDNA that made up the material.

Methods used by the authors: The assay estimated nucleated cells by amplifying reference gene primers. TCRdb's copy holds only in-frame clones and misses some; the assay was immunoSEQ multiplex PCR. V and J calls and clone size come straight from that table; D and trimming were deduced from the DNA. The sample holds 150,000 to 200,000 clones, approximately 90% seen once. The TCR comes from a human donor in a cohort sampled during active COVID-19. The sample comprised peripheral blood.

CDR3 region: CASSISHSFHRGTNQPQHF. The CDR3 DNA follows: TGTGCCAGCAGTATTAGCCACAGTTTCCACAGGGGCACTAATCAGCCCCAGCATTTT. V gene TRBV5-6 combines with J gene TRBJ1-5, with 7 bases identical to TRBD1. CDR1 and CDR2 from the germline V gene are SGHDT and YYEEEE. The ends lost 5 bases at V and 4 bases at J; junction bases unmatched: 21. The CDR3 runs to 19 residues.